This entry lists 9 T cell receptor beta chains sequenced from one sample in a study of T cell repertoires in cytomegalovirus infection. MiXCR was run by TCRdb on the reads, yielding one entry per CDR3 protein. The table includes some 920,000 distinct CDR3 sequences, around 29% detected once. These receptors lack a known antigen. Sequenced here: cultured CD8+ T cells from PBMCs, sampled from culture after CMV antigen stimulation. The receptors here all came from a human donor in good health (CMV status not recorded). Some clones in this sample may be carry-over from other donors' samples.

The chain uses TRBV19 and TRBJ2-1; the match to TRBD1 covers 12 bases. After removal of 5 bases from V and 9 bases from J, the junction contained 5 bases not matched to a gene. Germline values: CDR1 LNHDA, CDR2 SQIVND (reference sequence). This CDR3 has 14 residues. DNA for the CDR3: TGTGCCAGTAGTCCCGGGACAGGGGGCCTTGAGCAGTTCTTC. Protein: CASSPGTGGLEQFF.

The V gene is TRBV7-4, the J gene TRBJ2-7; D could derive from TRBD1 or TRBD2 (5 bases each). This CDR3 spans 19 amino acids. Trimming removed 5 bases at V and 0 bases at J, with 26 bases between. Germline V gene sequence: CDR1 SGHVT, CDR2 SQSDAQ. The CDR3 sequence: CASSPLLRGETQTSYEQYF. The CDR3 DNA reads as TGTGCCAGCAGCCCACTCCTCCGAGGGGAGACACAGACCTCCTACGAGCAGTACTTC.

The chain combines TRBV4-3 with TRBJ2-6; 7 positions agree with TRBD1. With 0 bases clipped from V and 0 bases from J, the junction kept 5 bases outside the gene matches. The CDR3 totals 18 residues. CDR1 is LGHNA and CDR2 is YSLEER in the germline V gene. CDR3 nucleotides: TGCGCCAGCAGCCAAGATCCCCCAGGGGGCTCTGGGGCCAACGTCCTGACTTTC. Protein sequence: CASSQDPPGGSGANVLTF.

The J gene is TRBJ2-5, the V gene TRBV7-9, with 9 positions matching TRBD2. Trimming removed 1 base from V and 5 bases from J; junction bases left unmatched: 8. This CDR3 contains 16 residues. The germline gives CDR1 SEHNR, CDR2 FQNEAQ (reference sequence). CDR3: CASSLGGSGGLETQYF. The CDR3 DNA follows: TGTGCCAGCAGCTTAGGGGGTAGCGGGGGTCTCGAGACCCAGTACTTC.

The chain couples TRBV20-1 to TRBJ2-5; 7 bases are a match to TRBD1. The V gene's germline CDR1 is DFQATT and CDR2 SNEGSKA (reference sequence). Unmatched junction bases numbered 8, after V lost 6 bases and J lost 4 bases. The CDR3 spans 13 residues. The chain's CDR3 is CSADDRVLETQYF. CDR3 nucleotides: TGCAGTGCCGATGACAGGGTTTTAGAGACCCAGTACTTC.

This clonotype appeared many times. V usage is TRBV7-6 and J usage is TRBJ2-5; 7 bases are a match to TRBD1. CDR1 SGHVS and CDR2 FNYEAQ come from the germline V gene. The CDR3 runs 17 residues. Trimming took 2 bases from V and 2 from J; bases not matched to a gene: 11. The CDR3 coding sequence is TGTGCCAGCAGCTTAAGGTTACGGGACAGTAAGCAAGAGACCCAGTACTTC. Its translation: CASSLRLRDSKQETQYF.

The genes are TRBV6-2 or TRBV6-3 and TRBJ2-1; D is perhaps TRBD1 or TRBD2 (6 bases each). Per the germline V gene, CDR1 is MNHEY and CDR2 is SVGEGT. CDR3 length equals 14 residues. The V gene lost 2 bases and the J gene lost 5 bases, with 10 bases spanning the gap. The CDR3: CASSYLGGNNEQFF. Here the CDR3 DNA reads TGTGCCAGCAGTTACCTGGGGGGCAACAATGAGCAGTTCTTC.

This clonotype was detected a few times. J is TRBJ1-3 and V is TRBV12-3 or TRBV12-4; 9 nucleotides agree with TRBD1. This CDR3 has 16 amino acids. J lost 3 bases, V lost 6 bases, and 9 bases had no gene match. The CDR3 region has the DNA TGTGCCAGCAGGTCACCACAGGGGGCACTTGGAAACACCATATATTTT. Translation: CASRSPQGALGNTIYF.

This chain uses TRBV6-2 or TRBV6-3 with TRBJ1-5; D call uncertain. The length of the CDR3 is 13 residues. CDR1 is MNHEY and CDR2 is SVGEGT in the germline V gene. The V end was cut by 2 bases, the J end by 4 bases, with 6 bases between. The CDR3 DNA is TGTGCCAGCAGTTACCTAGAGAATCAGCCCCAGCATTTT. Protein: CASSYLENQPQHF.